This TCR beta chain was found in a study of vaccination effects on CD4 cells after COVID-19. Study-level information: A few patients who were convalescent were sampled early, at day +14, and again late after vaccination. Post-vaccine draws lagged the second dose by a median of 72 days.

Germline lookup yields CDR1 LGHDT and CDR2 YNNKEL (reference sequence). The CDR3 has 12 residues. Trimming stripped 5 bases from V and 5 bases from J, with 9 bases between. Antigen-specific CD4+ T cells expanded by the ViraFEST assay with viral peptide pools were then sequenced. With approximately 9 days of culture completed, CD4+ T cells were isolated. This individual contracted SARS-CoV-2 between March and December 2020, as verified by PCR. All participants had two doses of either the BNT162b2 or mRNA-1273 vaccine. Regarding this clone: Antigen: not known.

Method: immunoSEQ multiplex PCR; TCRdb's copy keeps in-frame clones and lacks some. This sample carries 13,000 or so clones, around 75% of them seen once, and the ten largest clones take around a third. The sequence derives from a human donor who had a prior SARS-CoV-2 infection. The rearrangement uses TRBV3-1 (or the pseudogene TRBV3-2) and TRBJ1-2; D possibly corresponds to TRBD1 (6 bases). The sequenced sample was CD4+ T cells from PBMCs cultured with HCoV-NL63 spike peptides, obtained after COVID-19 vaccination. The DNA for the CDR3 is TGTGCCAGCAGCAACAGGGAATATGGCTACACCTTC. It yields the protein CASSNREYGYTF.